This T cell receptor beta chain was identified during a study of blood T cell repertoires in COVID-19. Study overall: Donors in the United States, Italy and Spain gave samples during acute or convalescent COVID-19.

The ends lost 5 bases at V and 1 base at J; junction bases unmatched: 2. This CDR3 is 14 amino acids long. The germline CDR1 and CDR2 sequences are PRHDT and FYEKMQ (reference sequence). Those enrolled, adults aged about 18 to 89 years, came from under 25 US areas. This table comes from immunoSEQ multiplex PCR, and its TCRdb copy is limited to in-frame clones, with some not included. This sample yields a few hundred thousand clones, of which approximately 88% are seen a single time; roughly 1.9% belongs to the top ten. The chain is built from TRBV13 and TRBJ1-1, with 9 bases fitting TRBD1. Sequencing was carried out using PBMCs or T cells enriched from blood (not recorded which). The receptor comes from a woman between 40 and 55 years old who had recovered from COVID-19. The CDR3 DNA is TGTGCCAGCAGCGACAGGGGGACGAACACTGAAGCTTTCTTT. Protein product: CASSDRGTNTEAFF.